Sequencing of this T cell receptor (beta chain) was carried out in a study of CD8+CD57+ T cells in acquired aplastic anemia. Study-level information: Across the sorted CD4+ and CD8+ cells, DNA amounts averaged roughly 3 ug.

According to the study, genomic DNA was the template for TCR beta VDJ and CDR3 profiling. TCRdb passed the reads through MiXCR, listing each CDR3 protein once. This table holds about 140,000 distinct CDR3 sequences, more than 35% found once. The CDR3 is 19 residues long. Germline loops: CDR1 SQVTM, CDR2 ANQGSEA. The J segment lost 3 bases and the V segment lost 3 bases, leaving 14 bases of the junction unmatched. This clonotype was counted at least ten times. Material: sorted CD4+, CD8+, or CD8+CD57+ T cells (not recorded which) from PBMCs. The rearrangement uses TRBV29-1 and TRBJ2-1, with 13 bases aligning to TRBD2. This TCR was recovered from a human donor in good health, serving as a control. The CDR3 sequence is CSVEGVPGLAGYVYNEQFF. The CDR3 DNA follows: TGCAGCGTTGAGGGGGTCCCGGGACTAGCGGGGTACGTCTACAATGAGCAGTTCTTC.